This TCR beta chain was recovered during a study of T cell responses to AZD1222 COVID-19 vaccine (dated by TCRdb to the early 2020s). About the investigation overall: AZD1222 recipients with second doses at about 4 weeks or about 12 weeks were pooled, because spike-specific TCR depth and breadth did not differ between schedules. A total of around 240 trial participants underwent TCR sequencing, of whom around 200 received two doses of AZD1222 and some 25 received two doses of the MenACWY control vaccine. Enrollment into the trials was organized by age into subgroups of 18-55, 56-69 and 70-plus years, and those subgroups contained roughly 140, 27 and 60 TCR-sequenced participants, respectively.

The CDR3 regions of human TCRbeta chains were subjected to immunosequencing. On the authors' methods: TCRs in the repertoires were compared against a reference library of SARS-CoV-2-specific TCRs that had been generated with the MIRA antigen-specificity platform. Breadth was defined as the fraction of unique TCRs that were SARS-CoV-2-associated. Depth was defined as the fraction of total T cells that were SARS-CoV-2-associated. Using the MIRA data, every spike-specific TCR was mapped to the spike region that the TCR reacted to and assigned to either a CD4 or a CD8 class. Log10-transformed breadth and depth values were compared by one-way ANOVA with Sidak's multiple comparisons tests. As stored in TCRdb, this immuneACCESS dataset retains in-frame rearrangements with V and J assigned. A fraction of the clones does not appear; measured against another copy, unresolved V genes explain less than half of the discrepancy, and the remainder lacks a known reason. That table supplies the V and J calls and clone size; D and trimming were determined from the DNA. In all, the sample holds just over 80,000 clones, and 85% to 90% of those were seen once. About 5.7% of the sample goes to the ten largest clones.

Explained via the paper, the time point label denotes: baseline before first vaccination. Vaccinee samples came from UK trials COV001 and COV002, including a single-blind randomized controlled phase 2/3 trial of AZD1222 (ChAdOx1 nCoV-19) in healthy adults. For TCRbeta chain sequencing, PBMC samples from trial participants were taken at day 0 and at day 28 after the second dose. With regard to this clone: The clone's antigen remains unknown. There are no base qualities to consult, and no much larger clone falls within one base.

The paper's findings and limits, for the study overall: After two AZD1222 doses, both the breadth and the depth of spike-specific TCRs were significantly higher than at day 0 and than in MenACWY recipients. Because no day 14 peak-response samples were available, repertoires were characterized only after the peak T cell response. Epitopes outside the regions mutated in the B.1.351 and B.1.1.7 variants were reportedly recognized by nearly half of the unique spike-specific TCRs. Most participants were white British and females outnumbered males, and the authors suggested that clonal diversity may have been underestimated. Conclusions about previously exposed vaccinees are limited, since just five to seven AZD1222 recipients were seropositive for SARS-CoV-2 at baseline. Vaccine-associated CD4 TCRs spanned the whole spike protein, with dominant responses in regions 160-218 and 743-854. In the small 56-69-year group, the increase in depth fell short of significance, most likely because of low power.

Sequencing was performed on peripheral blood, taken on day 0 of AZD1222 vaccination. The TCR sequence derives from an adult in good health.

This receptor carries the CDR3 CASSPQEGAGYNEQFF. The DNA sequence follows: TGTGCCAGCAGCCCCCAGGAAGGAGCGGGATACAATGAGCAGTTCTTC. The chain links TRBV7-3 with TRBJ2-1; TRBD2 matches 7 bases in the middle. CDR1 is given as SGHTA and CDR2 as FQGTGA, both from the germline V gene. V loses 5 bases at its end and J loses 4 bases; junction bases beyond the gene matches: 11. The CDR3 measures 16 amino acids from cysteine to phenylalanine. Of the read, only the CDR3 DNA is kept; its 48 bases are in frame from base 1.